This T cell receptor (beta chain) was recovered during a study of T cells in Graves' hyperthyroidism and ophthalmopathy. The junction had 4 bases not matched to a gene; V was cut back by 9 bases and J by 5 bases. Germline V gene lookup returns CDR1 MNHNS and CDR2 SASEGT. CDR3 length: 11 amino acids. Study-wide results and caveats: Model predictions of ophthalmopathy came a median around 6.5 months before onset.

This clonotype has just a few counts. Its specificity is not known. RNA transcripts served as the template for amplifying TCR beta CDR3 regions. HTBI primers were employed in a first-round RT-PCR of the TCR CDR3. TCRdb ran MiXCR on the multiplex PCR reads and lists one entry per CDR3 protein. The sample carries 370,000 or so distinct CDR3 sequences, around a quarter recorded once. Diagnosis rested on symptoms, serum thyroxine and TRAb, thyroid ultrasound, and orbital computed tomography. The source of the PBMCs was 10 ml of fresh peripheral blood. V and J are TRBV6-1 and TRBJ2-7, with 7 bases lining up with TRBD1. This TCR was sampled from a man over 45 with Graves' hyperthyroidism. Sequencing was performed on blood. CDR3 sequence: CASQGVNEQYF. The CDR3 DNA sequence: TGTGCCAGTCAGGGGGTTAACGAGCAGTACTTC.